The next 3 T cell receptor beta chains were all read from a single sample in a study of sequential checkpoint blockade in melanoma. Treatment here: randomized to nivolumab then ipilimumab (arm A) or the reverse (arm B). Data came from immunoSEQ multiplex PCR; TCRdb stores just in-frame clones and leaves some out. The sample carries 20,000 to 25,000 clones, 82% recorded once. The source material was CD8+ T cells sorted from blood (inferred from file names), sampled from a patient given nivolumab and ipilimumab in sequence. These receptors originate from a human donor with melanoma.

This chain uses TRBV9 with TRBJ1-1; the match to TRBD1 covers 7 bases. The CDR3 covers 17 residues. Germline CDR1 SGDLS, CDR2 YYNGEE. Losses at the gene ends were 3 bases for V and 5 bases for J; bases not matched to a gene: 16. In nucleotides, the CDR3 is TGTGCCAGCAGCGCCCCTGGGGGGAGAGGGGGCGCAACTGAAGCTTTCTTT. This sequence encodes CASSAPGGRGGATEAFF.

This clone was seen just once. V usage is TRBV5-6 and J usage is TRBJ1-1, with D tentatively TRBD1 (5 bases). The CDR3 spans 13 residues. Germline V gene sequence: CDR1 SGHDT, CDR2 YYEEEE. V lost 0 bases and J lost 8, with 11 bases in between. CDR3 coding DNA: TGTGCCAGCAGCTTGGGTTGGGGACTCGAAGCTTTCTTT. Amino acids: CASSLGWGLEAFF. Combining the CDR3 with reference TRBV5-6 and TRBJ1-1 gives the whole variable domain DAGVTQSPTHLIKTRGQQVTLRCSPKSGHDTVSWYQQALGQGPQFIFQYYEEEERQRGNFPDRFSGHQFPNYSSELNVNALLLGDSALYLCASSLGWGLEAFFGQGTRLTVV.

The gene calls are TRBV4-2 and TRBJ1-2; D is unresolved. V dropped 7 bases and J dropped 1 base, with 16 bases sitting between them. The CDR3 spans 15 residues. Germline CDR1 is LGHNA and CDR2 is YNFKEQ. The CDR3 DNA is TGTGCCAGCACCGTCGGTCCGGGAAATAACTATGGCTACACCTTC. It translates to CASTVGPGNNYGYTF.